This TCR beta chain was sequenced during a study of T cells expressing NK-cell markers. In the study overall: It was sorted CD3+CD56+NKG2C+, CD3+CD56+NKG2C- and CD3+CD56-NKG2C+ T cells that supplied the TCR beta repertoires.

Study-wide points: Once again these clonotypes came out on top in the CD3+CD56-NKG2C+ fraction of a handful of donors. Evidence did not settle whether expanded NKG2C+ T cell clones targeted HCMV.

Libraries used 5'RACE template switching adding universal primer site and UMIs. For each CDR3 protein, TCRdb gives one entry from its re-call of the 5' RACE reads, without DNA. The specimen's table records roughly 390,000 distinct CDR3 sequences. On this clonotype: The antigen is unknown.

The CDR3 contains 18 residues. The germline CDR1 and CDR2 sequences are LNHNV and YYDKDF (reference sequence). The chain recombines TRBV15 with TRBJ2-2; TCRdb calls TRBD2, which cannot be checked without DNA. The material sequenced was blood T cells: a sorted CD56 or NKG2C T cell subset, CD4+ or CD8+ T cells, or bulk PBMC T cells (not recorded which). The receptor was derived from a man between 18 and 69 years old in good health. The CDR3 sequence is CATSRDRFGGTNTGELFF.